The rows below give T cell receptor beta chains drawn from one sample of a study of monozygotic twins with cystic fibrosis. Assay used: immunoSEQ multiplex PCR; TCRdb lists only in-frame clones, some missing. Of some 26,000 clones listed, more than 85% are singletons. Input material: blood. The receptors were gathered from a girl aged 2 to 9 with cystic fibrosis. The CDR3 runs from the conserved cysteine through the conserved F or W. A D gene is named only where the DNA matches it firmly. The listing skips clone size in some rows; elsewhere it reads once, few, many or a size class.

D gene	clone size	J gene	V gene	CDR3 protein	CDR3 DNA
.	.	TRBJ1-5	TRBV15	CATSSSLSINQPQHF	TGTGCCACCAGCAGTTCTTTATCGATCAATCAGCCCCAGCATTTT
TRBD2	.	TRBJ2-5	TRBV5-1	CASSSTLLADQETQYF	TGCGCCAGCAGCTCCACCTTACTAGCGGACCAAGAGACCCAGTACTTC
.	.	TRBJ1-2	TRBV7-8	CASSRAREDGYTF	TGTGCCAGCAGCCGAGCGCGGGAGGATGGCTACACCTTC
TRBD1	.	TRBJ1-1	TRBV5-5	CASSFIQGALWGNTEAFF	TGTGCCAGCAGCTTCATTCAGGGGGCTCTTTGGGGGAACACTGAAGCTTTCTTT
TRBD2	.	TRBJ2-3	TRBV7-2	CASSPSGTDTQYF	TGTGCCAGCAGCCCTAGCGGAACAGATACGCAGTATTTT
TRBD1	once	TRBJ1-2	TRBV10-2	CASRGQPNYGYTF	TGCGCCAGCAGGGGACAGCCTAACTATGGCTACACCTTC
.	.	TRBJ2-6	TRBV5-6	CASSLGISGANVLTF	TGTGCCAGCAGCTTGGGAATCTCTGGGGCCAACGTCCTGACTTTC
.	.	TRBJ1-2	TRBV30	CAWSVGSHNYGYTF	TGTGCCTGGAGTGTTGGGAGTCACAACTATGGCTACACCTTC
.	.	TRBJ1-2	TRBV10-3	CAISVLSSTGYGYTF	TGTGCCATCAGTGTCCTATCCTCGACAGGCTATGGCTACACCTTC
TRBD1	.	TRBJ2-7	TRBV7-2	CASSRQGAYEQYF	TGTGCCAGCAGCAGACAGGGGGCGTACGAGCAGTACTTC
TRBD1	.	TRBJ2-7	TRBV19	CASSREQGAYYEQYF	TGTGCCAGTAGTAGGGAACAGGGGGCTTACTACGAGCAGTACTTC
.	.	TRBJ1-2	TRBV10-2	CASGAEQGEHGYTF	TGCGCCAGTGGGGCGGAACAGGGCGAGCATGGCTACACCTTC
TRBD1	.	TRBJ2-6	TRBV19	CASRDRGSGANVLTF	TGTGCCAGCCGAGACAGGGGGTCTGGGGCCAACGTCCTGACTTTC
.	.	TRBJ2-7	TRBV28	CASSLWSNYEQYF	TGTGCCAGCAGTTTATGGTCCAACTACGAGCAGTACTTC
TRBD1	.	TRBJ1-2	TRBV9	CASSVENRGVGGYTF	TGTGCCAGCAGCGTAGAAAACAGGGGGGTAGGTGGCTACACCTTC
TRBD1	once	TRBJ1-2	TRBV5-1	CASSDHRGGYGYTF	TGCGCCAGCAGCGATCACAGGGGAGGCTATGGCTACACCTTC
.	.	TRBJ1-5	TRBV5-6	CASSFGDQPQHF	TGTGCCAGCAGCTTTGGAGATCAGCCCCAGCATTTT
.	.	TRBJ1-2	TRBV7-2	CASSSATANYGYTF	TGTGCCAGCAGCTCAGCGACAGCTAACTATGGCTACACCTTC
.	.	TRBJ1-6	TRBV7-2	CASSFSGLRGGNSPLHF	TGTGCCAGCAGCTTCTCCGGGCTCAGGGGCGGTAATTCACCCCTCCACTTT
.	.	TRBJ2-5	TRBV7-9	CASSFYIGETQYF	TGTGCCAGCAGCTTCTACATAGGGGAGACCCAGTACTTC
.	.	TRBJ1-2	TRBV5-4	CASSSRTGRDYGYTF	TGTGCCAGCAGCTCGAGGACGGGGCGGGACTATGGCTACACCTTC
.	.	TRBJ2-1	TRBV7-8	CASTGSNNEQFF	TGTGCCAGCACGGGGTCCAACAATGAGCAGTTCTTC
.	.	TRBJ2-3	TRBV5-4	CASSSKAGVPIDTQYF	TGTGCCAGCAGCTCTAAGGCCGGGGTGCCAATTGATACGCAGTATTTT
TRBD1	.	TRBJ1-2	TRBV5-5	CASSETGAGGYTF	TGTGCCAGCAGCGAAACAGGGGCCGGGGGCTACACCTTC
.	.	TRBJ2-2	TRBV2	CTSSDARRVVPGELFF	TGTACCAGCAGTGACGCTCGGAGGGTCGTCCCGGGGGAGCTGTTTTTT
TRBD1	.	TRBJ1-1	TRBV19	CASSDRDRNTEAFF	TGTGCCAGTAGTGACCGGGACAGGAACACTGAAGCTTTCTTT
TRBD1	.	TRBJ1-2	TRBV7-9	CASSKSGTESYTF	TGTGCCAGCAGCAAGTCCGGGACAGAAAGCTACACCTTC
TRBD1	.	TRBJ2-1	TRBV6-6	CASSSGTGGNEQFF	TGTGCCAGCAGTTCGGGGACAGGGGGCAATGAGCAGTTCTTC
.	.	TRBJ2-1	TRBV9	CASSTRPGDEQFF	TGTGCCAGCAGCACCCGACCGGGCGATGAGCAGTTCTTC
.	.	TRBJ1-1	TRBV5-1	CASSFAGFWTKQESNTEAFF	TGCGCCAGCAGCTTTGCGGGATTCTGGACCAAACAGGAATCGAACACTGAAGCTTTCTTT
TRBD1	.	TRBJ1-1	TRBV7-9	CASSLAITGQGNTEAFF	TGTGCCAGCAGCTTAGCGATCACGGGACAGGGGAACACTGAAGCTTTCTTT
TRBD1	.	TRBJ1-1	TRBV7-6	CASSSTGTGLITEAFF	TGTGCCAGCAGCAGCACCGGGACAGGGTTAATCACTGAAGCTTTCTTT
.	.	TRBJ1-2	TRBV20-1	CSARRTDGYTF	TGCAGTGCTAGACGAACAGATGGCTACACCTTC
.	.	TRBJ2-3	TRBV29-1	CSVSGGTSGRGDTQYF	TGCAGCGTTTCAGGAGGAACTTCGGGCAGGGGTGATACGCAGTATTTT
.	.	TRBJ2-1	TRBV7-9	CASTAGGIVYNEQFF	TGTGCCAGCACCGCCGGGGGTATAGTCTACAATGAGCAGTTCTTC
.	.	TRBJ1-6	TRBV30	CAWSLPSYNSPLHF	TGTGCCTGGAGTCTTCCGAGCTATAATTCACCCCTCCACTTT
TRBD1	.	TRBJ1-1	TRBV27	CASSKGQENTEAFF	TGTGCCAGCAGTAAAGGACAGGAGAACACTGAAGCTTTCTTT
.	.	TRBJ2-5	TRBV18	CASSPSGTGIRETQYF	TGTGCCAGCTCACCATCCGGGACCGGGATTCGAGAGACCCAGTACTTC
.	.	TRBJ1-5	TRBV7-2	CASSLELSGNQPQHF	TGTGCCAGCAGCTTAGAGTTGAGTGGCAATCAGCCCCAGCATTTT
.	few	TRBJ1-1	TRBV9	CASSEGGNTEAFF	TGTGCCAGCAGCGAGGGGGGGAACACTGAAGCTTTCTTT
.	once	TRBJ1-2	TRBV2	CASSKDGQTSNYGYTF	TGTGCCAGCAGTAAGGACGGACAAACGTCTAACTATGGCTACACCTTC
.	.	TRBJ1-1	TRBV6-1	CASSEAKGFMNTEAFF	TGTGCCAGCAGTGAAGCGAAGGGTTTCATGAACACTGAAGCTTTCTTT
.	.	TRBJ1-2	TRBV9	CASSVAGYGYTF	TGTGCCAGCAGCGTAGCAGGGTATGGCTACACCTTC
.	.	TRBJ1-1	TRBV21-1	CASSKVLGNTEAFF	TGTGCCAGCAGCAAAGTGCTCGGGAACACTGAAGCTTTCTTT
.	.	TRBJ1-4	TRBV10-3	CAISPGLSIPPELFF	TGTGCCATCAGTCCGGGACTATCTATTCCTCCTGAACTGTTTTTT
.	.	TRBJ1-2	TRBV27	CASSSSLFNYGYTF	TGTGCCAGCAGTTCCAGCCTCTTTAACTATGGCTACACCTTC
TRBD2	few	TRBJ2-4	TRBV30	CAWTSGNIQYF	TGTGCCTGGACTAGCGGGAACATTCAGTACTTC
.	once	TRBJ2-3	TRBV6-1	CASTWGTDTQYF	TGTGCCAGCACTTGGGGGACAGATACGCAGTATTTT
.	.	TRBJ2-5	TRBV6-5	CASSYSGTPGETQYF	TGTGCCAGCAGTTATTCCGGGACGCCGGGGGAGACCCAGTACTTC
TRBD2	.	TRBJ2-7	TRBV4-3	CASSRGGGDPYEQYF	TGCGCCAGCAGCCGAGGCGGGGGGGACCCCTACGAGCAGTACTTC
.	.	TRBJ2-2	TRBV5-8	CASSFLDTGELFF	TGTGCCAGCAGCTTTTTGGACACCGGGGAGCTGTTTTTT
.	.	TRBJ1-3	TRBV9	CASSSSDGRNTIYF	TGTGCCAGCAGCTCCTCGGACGGGAGAAACACTATATATTTT
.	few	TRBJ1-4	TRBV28	CASSLPGSKLFF	TGTGCCAGCAGTTTGCCAGGTTCAAAACTGTTTTTT
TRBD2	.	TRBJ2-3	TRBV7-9	CASSSRLAGGSDTQYF	TGTGCCAGCAGCTCCAGACTAGCGGGGGGCTCAGATACGCAGTATTTT